Listed here are 29 T cell receptor beta chains from one sample, sequenced in a study of monozygotic twins with inflammatory bowel disease. TCRdb reprocessed the 5' RACE reads; each CDR3 protein has one entry and no DNA is given. The sample totals approximately 400,000 distinct CDR3 sequences; its top ten clones hold more than 2%. The sequencing input was blood. The receptors were gathered from a human donor with ulcerative colitis or Crohn's disease, or a healthy co-twin of an affected twin (not recorded which).

The chain has TRBV20-1 and TRBJ1-2; as DNA is missing, the TRBD1 call by TCRdb cannot be tested. This CDR3 has 12 amino acids. In germline, CDR1 is DFQATT, CDR2 SNEGSKA (reference sequence). The CDR3 reads CSGRVDPGGYTF.

The genes are TRBV4-1 and TRBJ1-2. This CDR3 region has 15 residues. Per germline, CDR1 MGHRA and CDR2 YSYEKL. The CDR3 loop is CASSHDRTDDYGYTF.

This sequence joins TRBV7-9 and TRBJ1-3. The germline CDR1 and CDR2 sequences are SEHNR and FQNEAQ (reference sequence). The CDR3 is 13 residues long. This CDR3 reads CASSLDLVNTIYF.

This chain joins TRBV27 and TRBJ2-2; TCRdb designates TRBD2, a call that cannot be tested without DNA. The CDR3 is made up of 15 amino acids. Germline V gene data show CDR1 as MNHEY and CDR2 as SMNVEV (reference sequence). The CDR3 loop reads CASSLGGTSAGELFF.

The gene calls are TRBV7-9 and TRBJ2-1; TCRdb outputs TRBD2, but without DNA this stays unchecked. Germline V gene data show CDR1 as SEHNR and CDR2 as FQNEAQ (reference sequence). The CDR3 loop spans 17 amino acids. The CDR3 reads CASSLVVLAGGKNEQFF.

This sequence joins TRBV7-8 and TRBJ2-2; TCRdb's D call of TRBD2 is untestable without DNA. CDR3 length: 15 residues. CDR1 SGHVS and CDR2 FQNEAQ come from the germline V gene. This CDR3 reads CASRLEGVNTGELFF.

The chain recombines TRBV2 with TRBJ2-7; as DNA is missing, the TRBD1 call by TCRdb cannot be tested. The CDR3 is 14 residues long. Germline V gene sequence: CDR1 SNHLY, CDR2 FYNNEI. The CDR3 sequence: CASLTGPPIYEQYF. The whole variable domain, filled in from reference TRBV2 and TRBJ2-7, reads EPEVTQTPSHQVTQMGQEVILRCVPISNHLYFYWYRQILGQKVEFLVSFYNNEISEKSEIFDDQFSVERPDGSNFTLKIRSTKLEDSAMYFCASLTGPPIYEQYFGPGTRLTVT.

The rearrangement joins TRBV3-1 to TRBJ1-1. Germline V CDR1 and CDR2: LGHDT, YNNKEL (reference sequence). This CDR3 is 16 amino acids long. The CDR3 spells CASSPRDGALGAEAFF.

This chain uses TRBV7-2 with TRBJ2-7. The CDR3 is 14 amino acids. Germline values: CDR1 SGHTA, CDR2 FQGNSA. The chain's CDR3 is CANSSNRGSYEQYF.

This rearrangement joins TRBV2 to TRBJ1-4; TCRdb proposes TRBD1, but this gene call is untestable without DNA. This CDR3 is 12 amino acids long. Germline values: CDR1 SNHLY, CDR2 FYNNEI. The CDR3 protein is CASSEAGQTPGF.

This chain uses TRBV29-1 with TRBJ2-7. Per germline, CDR1 SQVTM and CDR2 ANQGSEA. This CDR3 is built from 12 residues. The CDR3 reads CSVEGMAYEQYF.

This chain uses TRBV5-1 with TRBJ2-7; lacking DNA, the TRBD2 call made by TCRdb goes unchecked. Germline lookup yields CDR1 SGHRS and CDR2 YFSETQ. This CDR3 spans 16 amino acids. This CDR3 reads CASSLLAGLSSYEQYF.

The J gene is TRBJ2-1, the V gene TRBV5-1; TCRdb indicates TRBD1, and absent DNA this call remains unverified. This CDR3 region has 16 residues. The V gene's germline CDR1 is SGHRS and CDR2 YFSETQ. The CDR3: CASSLGGQGAYYEQFF.

The rearrangement uses TRBV5-1 and TRBJ2-7; TCRdb indicates TRBD2, and absent DNA this call remains unverified. The length of the CDR3 is 14 residues. Germline V gives CDR1 SGHRS, CDR2 YFSETQ. The CDR3 region is CASSREGRTYEQYF.

The V and J genes are TRBV6-1 and TRBJ2-3; as DNA is missing, the TRBD1 call by TCRdb cannot be tested. The CDR3 has 18 residues. Per the germline V gene, CDR1 is MNHNS and CDR2 is SASEGT. The CDR3 reads CASSEALPGQGRRDTQYF.

The CDR3 loop reads CASSTGTGGMRGANVLTF. This chain connects TRBV2 to TRBJ2-6; the TCRdb D gene call, TRBD1, has no DNA to confirm it. From germline, CDR1 is SNHLY and CDR2 FYNNEI. This CDR3 contains 18 residues.

This chain joins TRBV3-1 and TRBJ2-1; TCRdb returns TRBD2, unconfirmable since there is no DNA. Germline V CDR1 and CDR2: LGHDT, YNNKEL (reference sequence). The length of the CDR3 is 17 residues. The CDR3: CASSLGTSRRSYNEQFF.

The chain is built from TRBV4-3 and TRBJ2-3; the D call of TRBD1 rests on TCRdb alone, since no DNA is present to check it. The germline CDR1 and CDR2 sequences are LGHNA and YSLEER. This CDR3 region has 15 residues. The CDR3 spells CASSRDPSSTGTQYF.

V usage is TRBV29-1 and J usage is TRBJ1-1. This CDR3 comprises 15 residues. CDR1 is SQVTM, CDR2 ANQGSEA, per germline. CDR3 in amino acids: CSVEDLIWRGTEAFF.

This chain connects TRBV12-3 or TRBV12-4 to TRBJ2-1; TCRdb's D call of TRBD1 is untestable without DNA. CDR3 length: 14 amino acids. The CDR3 loop is CASSPSTGGGEQFF.

CDR3 region: CASSPEAGDLRETQYF. V is TRBV18 and J is TRBJ2-5; TCRdb outputs TRBD2, but without DNA this stays unchecked. Germline V gene sequence: CDR1 KGHSH, CDR2 LQKENI. CDR3 length equals 16 residues. Combining the CDR3 with reference TRBV18 and TRBJ2-5 gives the whole variable domain NAGVMQNPRHLVRRRGQEARLRCSPMKGHSHVYWYRQLPEEGLKFMVYLQKENIIDESGMPKERFSAEFPKEGPSILRIQQVVRGDSAAYFCASSPEAGDLRETQYFGPGTRLLVL.

The J gene is TRBJ1-2, the V gene TRBV27; checking the TCRdb D call of TRBD1 is not possible without DNA. Looked up from germline, CDR1 is MNHEY and CDR2 is SMNVEV (reference sequence). This CDR3 spans 14 amino acids. CDR3 sequence reads: CASSLGRESYGYTF.

The gene calls are TRBV7-9 and TRBJ1-2. The germline gives CDR1 SEHNR, CDR2 FQNEAQ (reference sequence). The CDR3 has 13 residues. CDR3 loop: CASSFGENYGYTF.

J is TRBJ1-1 and V is TRBV20-1. CDR1 and CDR2 (germline): DFQATT, SNEGSKA (reference sequence). CDR3 length equals 14 residues. The CDR3 spells CSARGVRVTDEAFF.

V is TRBV20-1 and J is TRBJ2-5; the TRBD2 assignment by TCRdb is unverifiable without DNA. Germline V gene data show CDR1 as DFQATT and CDR2 as SNEGSKA (reference sequence). The length of the CDR3 is 15 residues. The CDR3 spells CSASWAGGLQETQYF.

The J gene is TRBJ1-1, the V gene TRBV20-1. The CDR3 spans 14 residues. The germline V gene has CDR1 DFQATT and CDR2 SNEGSKA (reference sequence). The CDR3 region is CRPLGQSRNTEAFF.

CDR3 protein: CASSHRPPALAGNNEQFF. V is TRBV4-3 and J is TRBJ2-1; TCRdb reports TRBD2, a call that lacks DNA to check it against. Germline loops: CDR1 LGHNA, CDR2 YSLEER. The CDR3 is 18 residues long.

The chain carries TRBV12-3 or TRBV12-4 and TRBJ2-5; TCRdb designates TRBD1, a call that cannot be tested without DNA. The CDR3 extends over 15 amino acids. This chain's CDR3 is CASSFVTGGGETQYF.

The rearrangement links TRBV30 to TRBJ1-5; TCRdb selects TRBD1, and the lack of DNA leaves this call unchecked. The CDR3 loop spans 13 amino acids. Germline V lookup: CDR1 GTSNPN, CDR2 SVGIG (reference sequence). CDR3 in amino acids: CAWETGGNQPQHF.